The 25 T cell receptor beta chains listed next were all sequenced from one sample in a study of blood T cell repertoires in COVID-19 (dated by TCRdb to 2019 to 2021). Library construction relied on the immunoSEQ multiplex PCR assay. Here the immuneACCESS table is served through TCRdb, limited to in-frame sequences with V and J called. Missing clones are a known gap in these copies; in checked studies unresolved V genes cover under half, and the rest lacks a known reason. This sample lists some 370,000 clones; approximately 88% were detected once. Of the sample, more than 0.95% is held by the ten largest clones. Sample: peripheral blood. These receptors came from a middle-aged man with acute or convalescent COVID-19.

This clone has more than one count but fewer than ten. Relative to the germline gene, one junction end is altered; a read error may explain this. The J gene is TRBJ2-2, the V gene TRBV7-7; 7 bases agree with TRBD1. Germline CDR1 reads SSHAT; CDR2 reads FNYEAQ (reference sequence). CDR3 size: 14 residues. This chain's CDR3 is CASSKDRAAGELFF. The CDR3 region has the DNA TGTGCTAGCAGCAAAGACAGGGCCGCCGGGGAGCTGTTTTTT.

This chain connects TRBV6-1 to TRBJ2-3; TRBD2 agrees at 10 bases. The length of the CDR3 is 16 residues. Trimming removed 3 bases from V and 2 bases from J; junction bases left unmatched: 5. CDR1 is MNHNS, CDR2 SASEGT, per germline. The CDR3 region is CASSENSGGNTDTQYF. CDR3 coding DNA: TGTGCCAGCAGTGAGAATAGCGGGGGGAACACAGATACGCAGTATTTT.

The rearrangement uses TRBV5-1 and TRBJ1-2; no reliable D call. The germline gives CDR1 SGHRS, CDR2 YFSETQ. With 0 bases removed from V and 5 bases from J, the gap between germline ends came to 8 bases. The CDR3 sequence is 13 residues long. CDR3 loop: CASSLEGGYGYTF. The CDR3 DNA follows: TGCGCCAGCAGCTTGGAGGGAGGGTATGGCTACACCTTC. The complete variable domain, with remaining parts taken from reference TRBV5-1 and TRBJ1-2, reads KAGVTQTPRYLIKTRGQQVTLSCSPISGHRSVSWYQQTPGQGLQFLFEYFSETQRNKGNFPGRFSGRQFSNSRSEMNVSTLELGDSALYLCASSLEGGYGYTFGSGTRLTVV.

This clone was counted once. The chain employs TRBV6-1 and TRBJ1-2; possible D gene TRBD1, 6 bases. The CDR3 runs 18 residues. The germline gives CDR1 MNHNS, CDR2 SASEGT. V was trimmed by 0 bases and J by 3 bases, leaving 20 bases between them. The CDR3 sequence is CASSEALLGGSGDYGYTF. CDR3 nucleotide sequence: TGTGCCAGCAGTGAAGCGCTTCTCGGCGGGTCAGGGGACTATGGCTACACCTTC.

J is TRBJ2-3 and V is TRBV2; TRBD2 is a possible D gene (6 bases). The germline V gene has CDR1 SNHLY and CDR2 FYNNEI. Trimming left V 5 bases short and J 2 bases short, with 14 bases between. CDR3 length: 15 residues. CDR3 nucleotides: TGTGCCAGCAGTACGAGGCGGGGCGACACAGATACGCAGTATTTT. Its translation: CASSTRRGDTDTQYF.

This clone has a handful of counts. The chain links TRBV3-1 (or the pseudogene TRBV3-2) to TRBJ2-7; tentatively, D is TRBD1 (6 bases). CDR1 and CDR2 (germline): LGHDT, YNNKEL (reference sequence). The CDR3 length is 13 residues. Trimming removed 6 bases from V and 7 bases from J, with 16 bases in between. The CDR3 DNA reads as TGTGCCAGCAGAGGGCTCCAGGGGCGGGAGCAGTACTTC. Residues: CASRGLQGREQYF.

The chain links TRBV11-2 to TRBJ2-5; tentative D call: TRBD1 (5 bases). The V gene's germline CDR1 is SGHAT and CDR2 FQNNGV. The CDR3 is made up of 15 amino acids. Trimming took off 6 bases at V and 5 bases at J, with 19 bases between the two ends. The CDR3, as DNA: TGTGCCAGCAGAATGGGGCAGGGAAGGTTGGAGACCCAGTACTTC. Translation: CASRMGQGRLETQYF.

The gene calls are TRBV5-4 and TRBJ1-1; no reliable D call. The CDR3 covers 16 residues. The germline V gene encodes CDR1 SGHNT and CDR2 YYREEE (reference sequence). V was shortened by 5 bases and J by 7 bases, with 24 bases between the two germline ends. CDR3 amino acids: CASSSRGGRGTDEAFF. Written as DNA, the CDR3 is TGTGCCAGCAGTTCCCGCGGAGGACGGGGAACAGATGAAGCTTTCTTT. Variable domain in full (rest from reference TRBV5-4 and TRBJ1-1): ETGVTQSPTHLIKTRGQQVTLRCSSQSGHNTVSWYQQALGQGPQFIFQYYREEENGRGNFPPRFSGLQFPNYSSELNVNALELDDSALYLCASSSRGGRGTDEAFFGQGTRLTVV.

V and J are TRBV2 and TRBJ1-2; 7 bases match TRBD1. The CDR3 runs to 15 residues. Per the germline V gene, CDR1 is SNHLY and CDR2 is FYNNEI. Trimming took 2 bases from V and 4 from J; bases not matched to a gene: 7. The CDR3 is CASSERGGPSYGYTF. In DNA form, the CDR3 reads TGTGCCAGCAGTGAAAGAGGGGGCCCTAGCTATGGCTACACCTTC.

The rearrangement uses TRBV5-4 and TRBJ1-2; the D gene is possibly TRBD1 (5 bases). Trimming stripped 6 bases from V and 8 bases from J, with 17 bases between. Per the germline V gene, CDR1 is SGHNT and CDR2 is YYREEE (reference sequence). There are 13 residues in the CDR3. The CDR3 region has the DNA TGTGCCAGCAACTCGGGCAGGGATATCGGCTACACCTTC. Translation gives CASNSGRDIGYTF.

The CDR3: CASSQGQGKRQFF. The CDR3 region has the DNA TGCGCCAGCAGCCAAGGGCAGGGAAAAAGGCAGTTCTTC. This chain links TRBV4-1 with TRBJ2-1; tentatively, D is TRBD1 (5 bases). The length of the CDR3 is 13 residues. Looked up from germline, CDR1 is MGHRA and CDR2 is YSYEKL. Between the trimmed V and J ends, which lost 1 base and 12 bases, there was a span of 13 bases.

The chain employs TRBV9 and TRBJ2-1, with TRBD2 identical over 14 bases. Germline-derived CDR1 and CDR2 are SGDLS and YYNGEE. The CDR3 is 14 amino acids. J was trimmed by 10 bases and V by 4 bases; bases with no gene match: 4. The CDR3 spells CASSLRLAGGEQFF. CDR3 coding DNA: TGTGCCAGCAGCTTGCGACTAGCGGGGGGGGAGCAGTTCTTC.

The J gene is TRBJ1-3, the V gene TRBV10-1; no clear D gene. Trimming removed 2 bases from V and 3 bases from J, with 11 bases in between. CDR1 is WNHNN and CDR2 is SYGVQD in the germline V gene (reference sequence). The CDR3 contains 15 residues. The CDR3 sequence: CASSETTGFGNTIYF. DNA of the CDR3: TGCGCCAGCAGTGAGACGACGGGATTTGGAAACACCATATATTTT.

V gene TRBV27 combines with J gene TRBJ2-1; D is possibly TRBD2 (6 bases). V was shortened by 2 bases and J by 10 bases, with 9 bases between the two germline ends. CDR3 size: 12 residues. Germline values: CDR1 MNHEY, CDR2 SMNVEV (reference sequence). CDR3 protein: CASSLGGSEQFF. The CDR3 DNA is TGTGCCAGCAGTTTAGGGGGGTCCGAGCAGTTCTTC.

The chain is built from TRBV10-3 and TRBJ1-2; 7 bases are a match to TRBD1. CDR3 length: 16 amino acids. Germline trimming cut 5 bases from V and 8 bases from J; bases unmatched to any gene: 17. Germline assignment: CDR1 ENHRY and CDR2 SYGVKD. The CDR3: CAISKTAVVVQGGYTF. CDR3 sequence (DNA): TGTGCCATCAGTAAAACCGCGGTAGTGGTACAGGGGGGCTACACCTTC.

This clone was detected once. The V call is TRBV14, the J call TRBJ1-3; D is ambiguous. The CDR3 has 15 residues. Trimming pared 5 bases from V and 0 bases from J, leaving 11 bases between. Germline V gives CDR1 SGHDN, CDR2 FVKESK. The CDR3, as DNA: TGTGCCAGCAGCGAAATACGGGACTCTGGAAACACCATATATTTT. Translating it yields CASSEIRDSGNTIYF.

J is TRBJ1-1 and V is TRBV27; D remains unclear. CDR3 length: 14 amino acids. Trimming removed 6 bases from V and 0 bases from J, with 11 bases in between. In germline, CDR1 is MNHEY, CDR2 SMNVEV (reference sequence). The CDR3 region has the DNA TGTGCCAGCAGCGCACTACGGATGAACACTGAAGCTTTCTTT. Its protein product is CASSALRMNTEAFF.

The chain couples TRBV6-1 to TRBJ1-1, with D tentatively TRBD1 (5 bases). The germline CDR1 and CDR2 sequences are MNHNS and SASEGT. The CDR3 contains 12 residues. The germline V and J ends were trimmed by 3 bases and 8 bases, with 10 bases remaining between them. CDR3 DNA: TGTGCCAGCAGTGAGAGGGGAGGGGAAGCTTTCTTT. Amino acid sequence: CASSERGGEAFF.

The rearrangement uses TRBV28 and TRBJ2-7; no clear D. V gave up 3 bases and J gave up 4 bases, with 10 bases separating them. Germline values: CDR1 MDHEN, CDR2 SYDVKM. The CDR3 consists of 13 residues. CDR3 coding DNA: TGTGCCAGCAGTTTTTCAGGCAATTACGAGCAGTACTTC. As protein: CASSFSGNYEQYF. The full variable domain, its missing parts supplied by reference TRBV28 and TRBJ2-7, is DVKVTQSSRYLVKRTGEKVFLECVQDMDHENMFWYRQDPGLGLRLIYFSYDVKMKEKGDIPEGYSVSREKKERFSLILESASTNQTSMYLCASSFSGNYEQYFGPGTRLTVT.

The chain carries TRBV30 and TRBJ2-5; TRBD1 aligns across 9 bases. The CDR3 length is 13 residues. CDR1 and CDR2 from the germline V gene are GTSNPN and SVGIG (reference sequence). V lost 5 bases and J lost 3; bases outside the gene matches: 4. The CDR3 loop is CAWGDRGKETQYF. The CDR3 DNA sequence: TGTGCCTGGGGAGACAGGGGGAAAGAGACCCAGTACTTC.

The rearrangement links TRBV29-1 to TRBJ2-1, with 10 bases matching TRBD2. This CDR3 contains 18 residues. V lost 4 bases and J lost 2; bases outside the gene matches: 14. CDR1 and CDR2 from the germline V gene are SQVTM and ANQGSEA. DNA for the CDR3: TGCAGCGTTGGCGGGGGGGATGCGAGCGGGAGGGCCTACAATGAGCAGTTCTTC. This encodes CSVGGGDASGRAYNEQFF.

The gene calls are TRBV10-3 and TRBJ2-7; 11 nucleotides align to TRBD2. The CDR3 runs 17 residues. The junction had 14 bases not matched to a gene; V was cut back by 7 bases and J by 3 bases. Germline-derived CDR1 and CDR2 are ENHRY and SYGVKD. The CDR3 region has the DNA TGTGCCATCACCGAGAGGGGACTAGCGGAAAAGGGCTACGAGCAGTACTTC. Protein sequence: CAITERGLAEKGYEQYF.

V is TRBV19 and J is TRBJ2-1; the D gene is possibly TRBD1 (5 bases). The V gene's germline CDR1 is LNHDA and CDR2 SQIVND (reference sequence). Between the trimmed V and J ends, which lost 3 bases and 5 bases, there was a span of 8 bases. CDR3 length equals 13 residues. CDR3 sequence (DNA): TGTGCCAGTAGTATTGACAGAAACAATGAGCAGTTCTTC. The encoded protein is CASSIDRNNEQFF.

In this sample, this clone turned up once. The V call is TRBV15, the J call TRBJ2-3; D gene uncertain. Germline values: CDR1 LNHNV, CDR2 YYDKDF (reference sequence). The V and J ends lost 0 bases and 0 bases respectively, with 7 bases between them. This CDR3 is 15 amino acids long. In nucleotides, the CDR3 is TGTGCCACCAGCAGAGACAGATCTAGCACAGATACGCAGTATTTT. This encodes CATSRDRSSTDTQYF.

The CDR3 loop is CATTGSGNTIYF. CDR3 coding DNA: TGTGCCACGACAGGCTCTGGAAACACCATATATTTT. The chain carries TRBV19 and TRBJ1-3, with D tentatively TRBD1 (6 bases). Germline CDR1 LNHDA, CDR2 SQIVND (reference sequence). Trimming removed 10 bases at V and 0 bases at J, with 7 bases between. This CDR3 region has 12 residues.